Shown below are 23 T cell receptor beta chains from a single sample sequenced in a study of OX40 agonist ivuxolimab in advanced cancers. Here immunoSEQ multiplex PCR was the method, and the copy in TCRdb shows in-frame clones only, minus some. This sample has over 65,000 clones; about 80% occur once, and the top ten carry 0.35% to 0.45%. The sample consisted of CD4+ or CD8+ T cells sorted from blood, taken in a trial of the OX40 agonist ivuxolimab. The receptor source for this set is an adult with an advanced solid tumor such as melanoma, head and neck, liver or kidney cancer.

This clone was counted between two and nine times. V gene TRBV7-9 combines with J gene TRBJ2-4, with D uncertain. CDR1 is SEHNR, CDR2 FQNEAQ, per germline (reference sequence). The V and J ends lost 4 bases and 1 base respectively, with 5 bases between them. The length of the CDR3 is 13 residues. The CDR3 DNA follows: TGTGCCAGCAGCTCCCGGGCCAAAAACATTCAGTACTTC. As protein: CASSSRAKNIQYF.

The sample holds many counts of this clone. The V call is TRBV7-9, the J call TRBJ1-3, with D tentatively TRBD1 (6 bases). With 4 bases removed from V and 4 bases from J, the gap between germline ends came to 17 bases. Germline CDR1 SEHNR, CDR2 FQNEAQ (reference sequence). The CDR3 has 16 amino acids. CDR3 nucleotides: TGTGCCAGCAGCTACCAGACAGGCCGATCGGGAAACACCATATATTTT. Translation: CASSYQTGRSGNTIYF.

The V gene is TRBV14, the J gene TRBJ2-2; 9 positions match TRBD2. The CDR3 sequence is 15 residues long. V trimming: 3 bases; J trimming: 5 bases; junction bases outside the gene matches: 4. From germline, CDR1 is SGHDN and CDR2 FVKESK. CDR3 sequence: CASSHGGRATGELFF. CDR3 nucleotides: TGTGCCAGCAGCCACGGCGGGAGGGCGACCGGGGAGCTGTTTTTT.

The V and J genes are TRBV13 and TRBJ2-2; no definite D call. Germline V lookup: CDR1 PRHDT, CDR2 FYEKMQ (reference sequence). The V end lost 2 bases, the J end lost 6 bases, and 10 bases lay between the germline ends. The CDR3 length is 14 residues. The CDR3 DNA sequence: TGTGCCAGCAGCTTATCCAGCGCGTCCGGGGAGCTGTTTTTT. Its translation is CASSLSSASGELFF.

The chain links TRBV7-6 to TRBJ2-1; TRBD2 agrees at 12 bases. The junction had 8 bases not matched to a gene; V was cut back by 5 bases and J by 6 bases. From germline, CDR1 is SGHVS and CDR2 FNYEAQ. This CDR3 comprises 16 residues. CDR3 in amino acids: CASSPRLAGEGNEQFF. The DNA of the CDR3 is TGTGCCAGCAGCCCCCGACTAGCGGGAGAGGGCAATGAGCAGTTCTTC.

CDR3 sequence reads: CASSLTGTLTDTQYF. The CDR3 DNA reads TGTGCCAGCAGCCTCACCGGGACATTAACAGATACGCAGTATTTT. V and J are TRBV11-3 and TRBJ2-3; perhaps TRBD1 as D (6 bases). The CDR3 sequence is 15 residues long. The germline V and J ends were trimmed by 5 bases and 3 bases, with 15 bases remaining between them. Germline loops: CDR1 SGHNT, CDR2 YENEEA.

J is TRBJ2-1 and V is TRBV7-3; 11 bases fit TRBD1. Trimming took 4 bases from V and 7 from J; bases not matched to a gene: 6. The CDR3 runs to 15 residues. Germline CDR1 reads SGHTA; CDR2 reads FQGTGA. CDR3 nucleotide sequence: TGTGCCAGCAGCTCCTGGACAGGGGGCAGGAATGAGCAGTTCTTC. Translated: CASSSWTGGRNEQFF. The full variable domain, with the rest looked up from reference TRBV7-3 and TRBJ2-1, is GAGVSQTPSNKVTEKGKYVELRCDPISGHTALYWYRQSLGQGPEFLIYFQGTGAADDSGLPNDRFFAVRPEGSVSTLKIQRTERGDSAVYLCASSSWTGGRNEQFFGPGTRLTVL.

Concerning this clone: The identical CDR3 is also encoded by other nucleotide sequences in the sample. This chain connects TRBV2 to TRBJ2-5; D is perhaps TRBD1 (8 bases). Trimming cost V 6 bases and J 5 bases, with 10 bases left between them. The CDR3 length is 12 residues. The germline V gene has CDR1 SNHLY and CDR2 FYNNEI. For the CDR3, the DNA is TGTGCCAGCAGACAGGGGGGGGAGACCCAGTACTTC. Translating it yields CASRQGGETQYF.

The CDR3 here is CASSLEGPNQPQHF. The CDR3 nucleotides are TGTGCCAGCAGCTTGGAGGGACCCAATCAGCCCCAGCATTTT. V is TRBV5-8 and J is TRBJ1-5, with a tentative D call TRBD1 (5 bases). Germline-derived CDR1 and CDR2 are SGHTS and YDEGEE. V was shortened by 0 bases and J by 3 bases, with 7 bases between the two germline ends. The CDR3 has 14 residues.

This chain connects TRBV7-9 to TRBJ1-5; 7 bases fit TRBD1. The CDR3 loop spans 15 amino acids. Trimming took 5 bases from V and 4 from J; bases not matched to a gene: 8. Germline CDR1 SEHNR, CDR2 FQNEAQ (reference sequence). CDR3 in amino acids: CASSKGTVYNQPQHF. CDR3 coding DNA: TGTGCCAGCAGCAAAGGGACAGTCTATAATCAGCCCCAGCATTTT.

The chain couples TRBV18 to TRBJ2-3; no definite D call. The V end lost 5 bases, the J end lost 2 bases, and 8 bases lay between the germline ends. This CDR3 region has 13 residues. Germline-derived CDR1 and CDR2 are KGHSH and LQKENI. CDR3 protein: CASSYLITDTQYF. The CDR3 coding sequence is TGTGCCAGCTCATATCTAATCACAGATACGCAGTATTTT. Based on the CDR3 plus reference TRBV18 and TRBJ2-3, the full variable domain is NAGVMQNPRHLVRRRGQEARLRCSPMKGHSHVYWYRQLPEEGLKFMVYLQKENIIDESGMPKERFSAEFPKEGPSILRIQQVVRGDSAAYFCASSYLITDTQYFGPGTRLTVL.

The CDR3 DNA follows: TGTGCCATTCTAGACAGCACAGATACGCAGTATTTT. The encoded protein is CAILDSTDTQYF. The chain couples TRBV10-3 to TRBJ2-3; D not resolved. V was pared by 9 bases and J by 0 bases, with 7 bases between. Germline assignment: CDR1 ENHRY and CDR2 SYGVKD. The CDR3 contains 12 residues.

The V and J genes are TRBV10-3 and TRBJ2-3; TRBD1 matches 7 bases. This CDR3 has 14 amino acids. Unmatched junction bases numbered 3, after V lost 5 bases and J lost 1 base. Looked up from germline, CDR1 is ENHRY and CDR2 is SYGVKD. The CDR3 DNA reads as TGTGCCATCAGTACAGGGGTGGGCACAGATACGCAGTATTTT. This gives the protein CAISTGVGTDTQYF.

A few counts support this clone. The J gene is TRBJ1-1, the V gene TRBV18, with D uncertain. The CDR3 has 13 amino acids. Germline values: CDR1 KGHSH, CDR2 LQKENI. V lost 2 bases, J lost 1 base, and 5 bases lay in between. In nucleotides, the CDR3 is TGTGCCAGCTCACCATCGGGGAACACTGAAGCTTTCTTT. This gives the protein CASSPSGNTEAFF. Using reference TRBV18 and TRBJ1-1 for the parts outside the CDR3, the full variable domain is NAGVMQNPRHLVRRRGQEARLRCSPMKGHSHVYWYRQLPEEGLKFMVYLQKENIIDESGMPKERFSAEFPKEGPSILRIQQVVRGDSAAYFCASSPSGNTEAFFGQGTRLTVV.

V and J are TRBV30 and TRBJ1-2; the D is unclear. CDR3 length equals 15 residues. Per the germline V gene, CDR1 is GTSNPN and CDR2 is SVGIG (reference sequence). V dropped 0 bases and J dropped 2 bases, with 13 bases sitting between them. The CDR3 here is CAWSVRYSVNYGYTF. The CDR3 DNA follows: TGTGCCTGGAGTGTACGTTACAGTGTGAACTATGGCTACACCTTC.

The rearrangement uses TRBV18 and TRBJ1-6, with D maybe TRBD1 (5 bases). V lost 6 bases to trimming and J lost 0 bases, with 9 bases between them. The CDR3 extends over 15 amino acids. The germline CDR1 and CDR2 sequences are KGHSH and LQKENI. Here the CDR3 DNA reads TGTGCCAGCTCGGACACGAGCTCCTATAATTCACCCCTCCACTTT. Translation gives CASSDTSSYNSPLHF.

This rearrangement joins TRBV5-1 to TRBJ1-5; D not resolved. The germline CDR1 and CDR2 sequences are SGHRS and YFSETQ. V was cut by 0 bases and J by 1 base, with 8 bases left in between. CDR3 length: 15 residues. The CDR3 here is CASSLEGLSNQPQHF. DNA for the CDR3: TGCGCCAGCAGCTTGGAGGGATTAAGCAATCAGCCCCAGCATTTT.

Of note for this clone: The sample carries other DNA sequences with the same CDR3. The gene calls are TRBV20-1 and TRBJ2-7; 7 positions match TRBD1. This CDR3 comprises 10 residues. Germline trimming cut 6 bases from V and 7 bases from J; bases unmatched to any gene: 3. Germline values: CDR1 DFQATT, CDR2 SNEGSKA (reference sequence). CDR3 protein: CSAETGEQYF. CDR3 bases: TGCAGTGCAGAGACAGGGGAGCAGTACTTC.

The J gene is TRBJ1-5, the V gene TRBV15; no clear D. Germline V gene data show CDR1 as LNHNV and CDR2 as YYDKDF (reference sequence). The CDR3 totals 16 residues. Trimming left V 0 bases short and J 0 bases short, with 9 bases between. In DNA form, the CDR3 reads TGTGCCACCAGCAGAGATCAAGGCGATAGCAATCAGCCCCAGCATTTT. Its translation is CATSRDQGDSNQPQHF.

This chain joins TRBV7-2 and TRBJ2-1, with 10 bases fitting TRBD2. CDR1 is SGHTA, CDR2 FQGNSA, per germline. This CDR3 spans 15 amino acids. Unmatched junction bases numbered 8, after V lost 5 bases and J lost 7 bases. Written as DNA, the CDR3 is TGTGCCAGCAGCCCACGACTAGCGGGCGAAAATGAGCAGTTCTTC. It yields the protein CASSPRLAGENEQFF. The whole variable domain, filled in from reference TRBV7-2 and TRBJ2-1, reads GAGVSQSPSNKVTEKGKDVELRCDPISGHTALYWYRQSLGQGLEFLIYFQGNSAPDKSGLPSDRFSAERTGGSVSTLTIQRTQQEDSAVYLCASSPRLAGENEQFFGPGTRLTVL.

Only a few counts were recorded for this clone. The chain uses TRBV28 and TRBJ1-4; TRBD1 matches at 7 bases. The germline CDR1 and CDR2 sequences are MDHEN and SYDVKM. V trimming: 5 bases; J trimming: 8 bases; junction bases outside the gene matches: 17. This CDR3 has 17 residues. CDR3 DNA sequence: TGTGCCAGCAGTATCCCCCGACCGGACAGGCGAGGGGAAAAACTGTTTTTT. It encodes CASSIPRPDRRGEKLFF.

V and J are TRBV7-6 and TRBJ2-1, with 8 bases that match TRBD2. CDR1 and CDR2 from the germline V gene are SGHVS and FNYEAQ. V lost 5 bases and J lost 5; bases outside the gene matches: 8. There are 15 residues in the CDR3. In DNA form, the CDR3 reads TGTGCCAGCAGCAGTCTAGCGGGTCTAAACAATGAGCAGTTCTTC. Protein: CASSSLAGLNNEQFF. Supplemented by reference TRBV7-6 and TRBJ2-1, the full variable domain reads GAGVSQSPRYKVTKRGQDVALRCDPISGHVSLYWYRQALGQGPEFLTYFNYEAQQDKSGLPNDRFSAERPEGSISTLTIQRTEQRDSAMYRCASSSLAGLNNEQFFGPGTRLTVL.

The chain is built from TRBV5-1 and TRBJ2-1; TRBD1 matches 10 bases. Germline CDR1 is SGHRS and CDR2 is YFSETQ. V shed 0 bases, J shed 10 bases, and the junction held 10 bases outside the gene matches. The CDR3 has 16 residues. The chain's CDR3 is CASSLVVIGTGDEQFF. CDR3 DNA sequence: TGCGCCAGCAGCTTGGTGGTTATCGGGACAGGGGACGAGCAGTTCTTC.